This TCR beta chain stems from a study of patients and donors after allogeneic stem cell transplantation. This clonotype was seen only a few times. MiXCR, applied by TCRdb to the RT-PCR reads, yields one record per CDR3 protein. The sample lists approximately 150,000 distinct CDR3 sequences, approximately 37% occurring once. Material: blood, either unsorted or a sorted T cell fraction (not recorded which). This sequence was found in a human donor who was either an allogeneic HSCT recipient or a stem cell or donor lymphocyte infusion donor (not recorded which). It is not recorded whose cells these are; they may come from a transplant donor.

CDR3 in DNA: TGTGCCACCAGCAGAGCGAGGGTTGAAAAACTGTTTTTT. Amino acid sequence: CATSRARVEKLFF. V gene TRBV15 combines with J gene TRBJ1-4, with D unclear. Germline V gene sequence: CDR1 LNHNV, CDR2 YYDKDF (reference sequence). The CDR3 covers 13 residues. Trimming removed 1 base at V and 7 bases at J, with 7 bases between.